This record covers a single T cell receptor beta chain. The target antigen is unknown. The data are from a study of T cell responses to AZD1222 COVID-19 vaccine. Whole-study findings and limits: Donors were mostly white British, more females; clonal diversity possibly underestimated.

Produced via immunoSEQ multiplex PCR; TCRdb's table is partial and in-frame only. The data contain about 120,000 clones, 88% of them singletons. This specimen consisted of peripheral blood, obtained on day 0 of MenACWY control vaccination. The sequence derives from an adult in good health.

In DNA, the CDR3 is TGCGCCAGCAGCCAAGGGGGGACTAGCGGCTACAATGAGCAGTTCTTC. Amino acid sequence: CASSQGGTSGYNEQFF. The rearrangement joins TRBV4-1 to TRBJ2-1; 11 positions match TRBD2. The V and J ends lost 1 base and 3 bases, in that order; junction bases with no gene match: 2. CDR3 length: 16 residues. Looked up from germline, CDR1 is MGHRA and CDR2 is YSYEKL.